This TCR beta chain was recorded in a study of blood T cell repertoires in COVID-19. Study background: Samples taken during acute and convalescent COVID-19 were collected in the United States, Italy and Spain. From T cells, B-cell-depleted T cells, or PBMCs came the material, which was cDNA or gDNA.

Original handling: Reference gene primer amplification in the assay estimated nucleated cell counts. The protocol was immunoSEQ multiplex PCR, while the TCRdb copy is restricted to in-frame clones and leaves out a portion. Clonal size and the V and J genes are those of that table, whereas D and trimming came from the DNA. The sample shows approximately 250,000 clones, 84% of them seen only once. The clonotype was recovered from a woman in her 40s who had recovered from COVID-19. The sample consisted of peripheral blood.

DNA of the CDR3: TGTGCCAGCAGTGAAGCCGCGCGGACAGGGATGGGCTACACCTTC. Protein sequence: CASSEAARTGMGYTF. The chain carries TRBV2 and TRBJ1-2, with 8 bases identical to TRBD1. The CDR3 loop spans 15 amino acids. With 0 bases clipped from V and 8 bases from J, the junction kept 8 bases outside the gene matches. Germline CDR1 and CDR2: SNHLY and FYNNEI.